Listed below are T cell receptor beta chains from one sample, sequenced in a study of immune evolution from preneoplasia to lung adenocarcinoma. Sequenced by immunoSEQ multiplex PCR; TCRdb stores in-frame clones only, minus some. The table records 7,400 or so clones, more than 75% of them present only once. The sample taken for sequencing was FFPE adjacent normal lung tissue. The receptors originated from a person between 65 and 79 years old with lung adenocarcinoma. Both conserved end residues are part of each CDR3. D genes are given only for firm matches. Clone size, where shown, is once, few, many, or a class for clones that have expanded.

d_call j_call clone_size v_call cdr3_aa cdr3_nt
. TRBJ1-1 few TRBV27 CASSPPGTVDAFF TGTGCCAGCAGTCCTCCCGGGACGGTTGATGCTTTCTTT
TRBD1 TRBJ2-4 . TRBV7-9 CASSFTGDGDIQYF TGTGCCAGCAGCTTCACAGGGGATGGCGACATTCAGTACTTC
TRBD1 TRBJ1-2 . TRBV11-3 CASSLVAGGYGYTF TGTGCCAGCAGCTTAGTTGCAGGGGGGTATGGCTACACCTTC
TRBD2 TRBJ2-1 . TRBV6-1 CASMGLADADEQFF TGTGCCAGCATGGGACTAGCGGACGCTGACGAGCAGTTCTTC
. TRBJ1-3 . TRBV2 CASRSQGTGNTIYF TGTGCCAGCAGGTCCCAGGGAACTGGAAACACCATATATTTT
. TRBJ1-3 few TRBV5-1 CASSLGVGSLFGNTIYF TGCGCCAGCAGCTTAGGCGTCGGAAGCCTCTTTGGAAACACCATATATTTT
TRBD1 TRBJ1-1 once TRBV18 CASSNTQGSETEAFF TGTGCCAGCTCAAATACACAGGGGTCGGAGACTGAAGCTTTCTTT
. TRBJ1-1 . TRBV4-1 CASSQDHSSASEAFF TGCGCCAGCAGCCAAGACCACAGTAGCGCGTCTGAAGCTTTCTTT
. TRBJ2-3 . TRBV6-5 CASSYSPPGGTDTQYF TGTGCCAGCAGTTACTCGCCCCCCGGTGGCACAGATACGCAGTATTTT
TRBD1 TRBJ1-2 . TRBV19 CASRINGQVTNYGYTF TGTGCCAGTAGGATCAATGGACAGGTTACTAACTATGGCTACACCTTC
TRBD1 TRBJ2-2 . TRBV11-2 CASSWTGNTGELFF TGTGCCAGCAGCTGGACAGGGAACACCGGGGAGCTGTTTTTT
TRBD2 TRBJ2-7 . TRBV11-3 CASSVAGGSYEQYF TGTGCCAGCAGCGTAGCGGGAGGTTCCTACGAGCAGTACTTC
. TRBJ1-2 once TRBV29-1 CSVDDFSAYGYTF TGCAGCGTCGACGATTTTTCGGCCTATGGCTACACCTTC
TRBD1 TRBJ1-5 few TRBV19 CASNDRDYQPQHF TGTGCCAGTAATGACAGGGATTATCAGCCCCAGCATTTT
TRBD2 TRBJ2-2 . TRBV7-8 CASSPGLAGGPGAGELFF TGTGCCAGCAGCCCGGGACTAGCGGGAGGGCCTGGTGCCGGGGAGCTGTTTTTT
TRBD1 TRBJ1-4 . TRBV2 CASSDRGHGEKLFF TGTGCCAGCAGTGACAGGGGGCATGGTGAAAAACTGTTTTTT
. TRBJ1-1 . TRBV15 CATSRLTGSNTEAFF TGTGCCACCAGCAGATTGACAGGCTCAAACACTGAAGCTTTCTTT
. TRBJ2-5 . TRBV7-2 CASSLARETQYF TGTGCCAGCAGCTTAGCAAGGGAGACCCAGTACTTC
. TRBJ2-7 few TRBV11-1 CASSLAPGSYEQYF TGTGCCAGCAGCTTAGCGCCGGGTTCCTACGAGCAGTACTTC
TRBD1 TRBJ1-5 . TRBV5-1 CASSRDTGDQPQHF TGCGCCAGCAGCCGAGACACAGGGGACCAGCCCCAGCATTTT
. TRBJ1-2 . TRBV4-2 CASSQDRWNRGDGYTF TGTGCCAGCAGCCAAGATAGGTGGAACAGAGGGGATGGCTACACCTTC
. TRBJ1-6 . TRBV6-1 CASSTGRNSPLHF TGTGCCAGCAGCACCGGGAGGAATTCACCCCTCCACTTT
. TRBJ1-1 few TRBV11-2 CASSLARMNTEAFF TGTGCCAGCAGCTTAGCCAGAATGAACACTGAAGCTTTCTTT
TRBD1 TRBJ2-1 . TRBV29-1 CSVGPGQGSYNEQFF TGCAGCGTTGGACCGGGACAGGGGTCCTACAATGAGCAGTTCTTC
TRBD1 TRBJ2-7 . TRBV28 CASSLGQSYEQYF TGTGCCAGCAGCCTGGGACAGAGCTACGAGCAGTACTTC